This TCR beta chain was sequenced for a study of regulatory T cells in long-lasting Graves disease. Study-wide points: Peripheral blood alone, not thyroid tissue, underwent study. Persistent disease was characterized by preferential usage of TRBV28, TRBJ1-2 and TRBJ2-5.

With regard to this clonotype: Its antigen is not identified.

Combining iRepertoire HTBI primers with Arm-PCR of CDR3 regions, the authors built TCR beta libraries. TCRdb independently ran MiXCR on the multiplex PCR reads; one entry per CDR3 protein. The sample yields roughly 450,000 distinct CDR3 sequences, approximately 23% seen once. Germline loops: CDR1 MDHEN, CDR2 SYDVKM. Germline trimming cut 6 bases from V and 5 bases from J; bases unmatched to any gene: 5. This CDR3 is built from 13 residues. Time point: persistent/refractory GD, antithyroid drugs over 5 years with positive TRAb. Extracted PBMC RNA gave rise to the TCR library. The chain links TRBV28 to TRBJ2-7, with 9 bases that match TRBD2. This sequence was found in a female donor with Graves disease. The sequences come from peripheral blood mononuclear cells (PBMCs), collected when the disease was refractory, from a patient treated with antithyroid drugs. Here the CDR3 DNA reads TGTGCCAGCAGCAGAAGACTAGCGGACGAGCAGTACTTC. It is translated as CASSRRLADEQYF.